This T cell receptor (beta chain) was retrieved from a study of T cell responses to AZD1222 COVID-19 vaccine. This table comes from immunoSEQ multiplex PCR, and its TCRdb copy is limited to in-frame clones, with some not included. The profile shows 150,000 to 200,000 clones, 90% to 95% of them singletons. This clonotype was obtained from an adult in good health. The sample in question was peripheral blood, obtained on day 0 of AZD1222 vaccination.

CDR3 in amino acids: CASSEMGSPLHF. CDR3 coding DNA: TGTGCCAGCAGTGAGATGGGGTCACCCCTCCACTTT. The J gene is TRBJ1-6, the V gene TRBV6-1; no firm D call. This CDR3 contains 12 residues. Germline V gene lookup returns CDR1 MNHNS and CDR2 SASEGT. Trimming took 3 bases from V and 10 from J, leaving 7 bases between them.